Listed here is a single T cell receptor beta chain. Antigen unknown. The source of the sample is a study of CD8 T cells in Susac syndrome. General study results and limits: A relatively small number of individuals underwent TCR sequencing and HLA analysis.

TCR beta was sequenced from blood CD8+ and CD4+ T cells. Controls were healthy donors chosen to match patients in age and sex. V dropped 0 bases and J dropped 0; count of bases not matched to a gene: 8. CDR1 and CDR2 from the germline V gene are SQVTM and ANQGSEA. The CDR3 spans 17 residues. After extraction with the RNeasy kit, about 0.45 to 1 ug of the RNA was reverse transcribed using random hexamers. A multiplex approach, immunoSEQ multiplex PCR, amplified TCR beta CDR3 across 54 Vbeta and 13 Jbeta. TCRdb itself ran the immunoSEQ multiplex PCR reads through MiXCR, one entry per CDR3 protein. The sample carries fewer than 200,000 distinct CDR3 sequences, about 95% recorded once.

This sequence was found in a human donor in good health. Sequenced: CD4+ T cells from PBMCs. The chain couples TRBV29-1 to TRBJ1-2; 9 bases line up with TRBD1. The CDR3 coding sequence is TGCAGCGTTGAAGATCTTGACAGGGGGTGGGCTAACTATGGCTACACCTTC. Its translation is CSVEDLDRGWANYGYTF.